This paragraph covers one TCR beta chain sequence. Its antigen remains undetermined. Per-base quality was not reported, and no clone a single base away is much larger than it. This sample was included in a study of T cell responses to AZD1222 COVID-19 vaccine (dated by TCRdb to the early 2020s). General notes on the study: Because spike-specific TCR depth and breadth did not differ between the two schedules, AZD1222 recipients who got a second dose at roughly 4 weeks were pooled with those who got a second dose at roughly 12 weeks. A total of under 250 trial participants underwent TCR sequencing, of whom under 220 had received two doses of AZD1222 and 26 had received two doses of the MenACWY control vaccine. Trial participants were enrolled by age into 18-55, 56-69 and 70-plus year subgroups, with approximately 150, 28 and 58 TCR-sequenced participants respectively. The paper as a whole reports these results and caveats: CD4 TCRs associated with the vaccine covered the entire spike protein, and the dominant responses were in regions 160-218 and 743-854. The 56-69-year group was small, and its depth increase did not reach significance, likely because of low power. Because no day 14 peak-response samples were available, the repertoires could be characterized only after the peak T cell response. Conclusions about previously exposed vaccinees were limited because only 6 or 7 AZD1222 recipients were SARS-CoV-2 seropositive at baseline. Spike-specific TCR breadth and depth rose significantly after two AZD1222 doses compared with day 0 and with MenACWY recipients. Participants were mostly white British and included more females than males, and it was suggested by the authors that clonal diversity may have been underestimated. Reportedly, almost half of the unique spike-specific TCRs recognized epitopes lying outside the regions that are mutated in the B.1.351 and B.1.1.7 variants.

The CDR3 regions of human TCRbeta chains were subjected to immunosequencing. Under the source paper's analysis protocol: Repertoire TCRs were checked for matches against a reference library of SARS-CoV-2-specific TCRs that had been generated using the MIRA antigen-specificity platform. Breadth was defined as the fraction of unique TCRs that were SARS-CoV-2-associated, and depth was defined as the fraction of total T cells that were SARS-CoV-2-associated. Using the MIRA data, each spike-specific TCR was assigned both to the spike region to which the TCR was reactive and to a CD4 or CD8 class. Log10-transformed breadth and depth values were compared by one-way ANOVA with Sidak's multiple comparisons tests. Drawn from immuneACCESS, this table holds only the in-frame rearrangements with V and J called that TCRdb kept. Clones are partly lost; checked studies trace under half to an unresolved V gene and leave the rest unexplained. The V and J calls and the clone size are those of that table, but D and trimming were determined from the DNA. A total of under 150,000 clones appear in this sample, 80% to 90% of them only once. The top ten clones comprise under 2% of the sample.

In the paper's terms, the time point label means: baseline before first vaccination. Vaccinee samples came from UK trials COV001 and COV002, including a single-blind randomized controlled phase 2/3 trial of AZD1222 (ChAdOx1 nCoV-19) in healthy adults. For TCRbeta chain sequencing, PBMC samples from trial participants were taken at day 0 and at day 28 after the second dose. Sequences LNHNV (CDR1) and YYDKDF (CDR2) are obtained from the germline V gene (reference sequence). The CDR3 contains 16 residues, cysteine and phenylalanine counted. The sequence is cut down to CDR3 DNA, 48 bases in frame from base 1. At the junction V is shortened by 1 base and J by 7 bases, with 17 bases in between.

The sequenced sample was peripheral blood, obtained on day 0 of AZD1222 vaccination. This sequence was found in an adult in good health. The rearranged segments are TRBV15 and TRBJ1-5; no D segment can be confidently identified. The DNA sequence is TGTGCCACCAGCAGAGGAGGGAGAGGAGTGGGCCAGCCCCAGCATTTT. Translated, this is CATSRGGRGVGQPQHF.